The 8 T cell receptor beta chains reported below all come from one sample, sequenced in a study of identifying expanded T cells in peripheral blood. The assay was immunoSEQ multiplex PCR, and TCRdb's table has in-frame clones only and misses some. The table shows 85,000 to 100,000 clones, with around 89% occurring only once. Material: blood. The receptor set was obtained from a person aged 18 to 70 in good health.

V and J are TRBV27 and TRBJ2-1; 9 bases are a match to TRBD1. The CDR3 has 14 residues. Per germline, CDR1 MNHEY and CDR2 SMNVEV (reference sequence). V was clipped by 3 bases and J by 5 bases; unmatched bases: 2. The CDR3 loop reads CASSFRDRDNEQFF. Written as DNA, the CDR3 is TGTGCCAGCAGTTTCCGGGACAGGGACAATGAGCAGTTCTTC.

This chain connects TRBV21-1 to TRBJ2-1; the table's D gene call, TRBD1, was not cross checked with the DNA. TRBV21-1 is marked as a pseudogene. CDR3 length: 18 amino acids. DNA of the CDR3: TGTGCCAGCAGCGGTCCCCTTTGTCGTTCAGGCTCCTACAATGAGCAGTTCTTC. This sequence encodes CASSGPLCRSGSYNEQFF.

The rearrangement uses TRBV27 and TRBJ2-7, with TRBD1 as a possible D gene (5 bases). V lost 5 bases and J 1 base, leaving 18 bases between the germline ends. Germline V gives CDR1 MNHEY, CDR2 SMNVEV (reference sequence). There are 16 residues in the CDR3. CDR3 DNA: TGTGCCAGCAGTACCAGACCAGGGTGGGGATCCTACGAGCAGTACTTC. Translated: CASSTRPGWGSYEQYF.

In nucleotides, the CDR3 is TGTGCCAGCAGGGGGACTAGCAGTCGCAATGAGCAGTTCTTC. Its translation: CASRGTSSRNEQFF. The chain is built from TRBV5-8 and TRBJ2-1; 9 positions agree with TRBD2. V shed 5 bases, J shed 6 bases, and the junction held 6 bases outside the gene matches. Per germline, CDR1 SGHTS and CDR2 YDEGEE. The CDR3 totals 14 residues.

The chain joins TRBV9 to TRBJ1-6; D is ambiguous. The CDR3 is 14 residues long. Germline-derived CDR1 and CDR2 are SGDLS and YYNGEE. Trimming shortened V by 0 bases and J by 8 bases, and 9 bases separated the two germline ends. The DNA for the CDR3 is TGTGCCAGCAGCGTAGGGGGATCTTATTCACCCCTCCACTTT. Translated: CASSVGGSYSPLHF. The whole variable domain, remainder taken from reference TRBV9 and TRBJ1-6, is DSGVTQTPKHLITATGQRVTLRCSPRSGDLSVYWYQQSLDQGLQFLIQYYNGEERAKGNILERFSAQQFPDLHSELNLSSLELGDSALYFCASSVGGSYSPLHFGNGTRLTVT.

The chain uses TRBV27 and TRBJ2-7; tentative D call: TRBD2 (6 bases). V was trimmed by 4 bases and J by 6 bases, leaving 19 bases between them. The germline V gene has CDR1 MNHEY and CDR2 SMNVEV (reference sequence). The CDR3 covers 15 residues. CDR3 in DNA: TGTGCCAGCAGTTCCCGAGGTGAGCGGGCCTCCGAGCAGTACTTC. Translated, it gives CASSSRGERASEQYF.

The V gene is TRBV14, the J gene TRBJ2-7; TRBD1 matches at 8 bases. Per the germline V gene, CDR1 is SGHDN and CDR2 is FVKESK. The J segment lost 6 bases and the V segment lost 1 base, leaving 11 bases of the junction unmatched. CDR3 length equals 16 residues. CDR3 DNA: TGTGCCAGCAGCCAAGGGACCGGACAGGGATATCTCGAGCAGTACTTC. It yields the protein CASSQGTGQGYLEQYF.

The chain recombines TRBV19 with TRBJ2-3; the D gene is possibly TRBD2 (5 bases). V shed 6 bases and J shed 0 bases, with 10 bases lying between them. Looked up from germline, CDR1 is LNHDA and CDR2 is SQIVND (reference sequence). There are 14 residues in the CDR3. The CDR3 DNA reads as TGTGCCAGTAGCCCTAGGACTAGCACAGATACGCAGTATTTT. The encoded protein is CASSPRTSTDTQYF.